What follows describes a single T cell receptor (beta chain). The sample originates from a study of blood T cell repertoires in COVID-19. Looking at the study overall: Acute and convalescent COVID-19 samples came from the United States, Italy and Spain. PBMCs, B-cell-depleted T cells, or T cells were the source of the cDNA or gDNA that made up the material.

Measured with immunoSEQ multiplex PCR; TCRdb has only the in-frame clones, and not every one. The repertoire consists of some 380,000 clones, with about four fifths occurring once and the leading ten covering roughly 1.2%. The CDR3 covers 16 residues. Per the germline V gene, CDR1 is SGHDT and CDR2 is YYEEEE. With V trimmed by 4 bases and J by 2 bases, 3 bases remained unmatched. The TCR sequence derives from a human donor with acute or convalescent COVID-19. The donor label of this sample is uncertain. The sample consisted of peripheral blood. This chain uses TRBV5-6 with TRBJ2-3, with 14 positions matching TRBD2. The DNA for the CDR3 is TGTGCCAGCAGCCAGACTAGCGGGGGGGTCACAGATACGCAGTATTTT. Translating it yields CASSQTSGGVTDTQYF.